This record looks at one T cell receptor (beta chain) sequence and its context. Its antigen is not known. Blood libraries mostly used around 500 ng genomic DNA, six replicates each. Assay: immunoSEQ multiplex PCR; the TCRdb copy retains only in-frame clones and omits some. Of 73,000 or so clones detected, around 84% appear once; the ten largest clones hold approximately 3%. As to time point: after neoadjuvant nivolumab, at surgical resection. Stage II-IVA oral cavity squamous cell carcinoma was new and untreated by systemic or radiation therapy. This CDR3 has 13 amino acids. The germline V gene has CDR1 GTSNPN and CDR2 SVGIG (reference sequence). Unmatched junction bases numbered 3, after V lost 0 bases and J lost 6 bases. This entry belongs to a study of neoadjuvant anti-PD-1 for oral cavity cancer. Study-wide context: Around day 43, patients without progression received a fourth nivolumab dose before surgery. Study-level points and caveats: Each response group had just three patients in TCR analyses.

The clonotype comes from a person between 40 and 85 years old with oral cavity squamous cell carcinoma. The chain links TRBV30 to TRBJ2-7; 9 bases are a match to TRBD1. Specimen: PBMCs, collected after nivolumab (anti-PD-1) treatment. CDR3 residues: CAWSVRTGVEQYF. CDR3 nucleotide sequence: TGTGCCTGGAGTGTACGGACAGGGGTCGAGCAGTACTTC. The full variable domain, in which reference TRBV30 and TRBJ2-7 provide the parts outside the CDR3, is SQTIHQWPATLVQPVGSPLSLECTVEGTSNPNLYWYRQAAGRGLQLLFYSVGIGQISSEVPQNLSASRPQDRQFILSSKKLLLSDSGFYLCAWSVRTGVEQYFGPGTRLTVT.